This T cell receptor beta chain is from a study of T cell clonotyping in hematopoietic cell transplantation. Study-level points and caveats: At the given depth, recipient repertoires were over 95% de novo clonotypes.

Here immunoSEQ multiplex PCR was the method, and the copy in TCRdb shows in-frame clones only, minus some. The sample includes about 16,000 clones, around 70% seen only once; the top ten take about 9.9%. Regarding this clone: Its antigen is still unknown.

Germline V gene lookup returns CDR1 SGHTA and CDR2 FQGNSA. The CDR3 loop spans 14 amino acids. The germline V and J ends were trimmed by 5 bases and 6 bases, with 13 bases remaining between them. This TCR was recovered from a woman between 55 and 75 years old in good health. Some clones in this sample may be carry-over from other donors' samples. Sequenced input: peripheral blood mononuclear cells. The V and J genes are TRBV7-2 and TRBJ2-2; perhaps TRBD1 as D (6 bases). This CDR3 is CASSPSRGAGELFF. DNA of the CDR3: TGTGCCAGCAGCCCCAGCAGGGGAGCCGGGGAGCTGTTTTTT.